These 5 T cell receptor beta chains originate from one sample sequenced in a study of response to subunit inactivated influenza vaccine. TCRdb passed the RT-PCR reads through MiXCR, listing each CDR3 protein once. The data hold roughly 760,000 distinct CDR3 sequences, with around 21% observed a single time. The sequencing here drew on PBMCs from blood, taken 4 to 6 days after vaccination. The receptors come from a man aged 50-59 years who received an inactivated influenza vaccine.

The gene calls are TRBV12-3 or TRBV12-4 and TRBJ2-1; maybe TRBD1 (5 bases). This CDR3 is built from 15 residues. V was clipped by 10 bases and J by 2 bases, with 18 bases between them. The CDR3: CATSTALPPYNEQFF. Here the CDR3 DNA reads TGTGCCACCTCGACAGCTCTTCCCCCCTACAATGAGCAGTTCTTC.

This sequence joins TRBV5-5 and TRBJ1-5, with D possibly TRBD1 on 6 matching bases. V was shortened by 4 bases and J by 11 bases, with 16 bases between the two germline ends. CDR3 length: 13 amino acids. Germline-derived CDR1 and CDR2 are SGHKS and YYEKEE (reference sequence). CDR3 DNA sequence: TGTGCCAGCAGCGAGGGGGTGGTGGGGGCCCAGCATTTT. It specifies CASSEGVVGAQHF.

This chain links TRBV11-2 with TRBJ1-1; the match to TRBD1 covers 7 bases. CDR1 and CDR2 from the germline V gene are SGHAT and FQNNGV. V dropped 5 bases and J dropped 8; count of bases not matched to a gene: 8. The CDR3 contains 13 residues. The CDR3 is CASSHRGGTEAFF. CDR3 DNA sequence: TGTGCCAGCAGCCACAGGGGAGGGACGGAAGCTTTCTTT.

The chain uses TRBV6-6 and TRBJ2-7, with D unclear. This CDR3 is 12 amino acids long. Per the germline V gene, CDR1 is MNHNY and CDR2 is SVGAGI (reference sequence). With 2 bases removed from V and 2 bases from J, the gap between germline ends came to 4 bases. CDR3 nucleotide sequence: TGTGCCAGCAGTTACGTAGCCTACGAGCAGTACTTC. Translating gives CASSYVAYEQYF.

This clonotype turned up a few times. This sequence joins TRBV6-2 or TRBV6-3 and TRBJ2-7; D is perhaps TRBD1 (6 bases). Germline-derived CDR1 and CDR2 are MNHEY and SVGEGT. The CDR3 loop spans 13 amino acids. V was trimmed by 1 base and J by 5 bases, leaving 9 bases between them. CDR3 sequence (DNA): TGTGCCAGCAGTTACTTCCACAGGGACGAGCAGTACTTC. Its translation is CASSYFHRDEQYF.